This T cell receptor beta chain originates from a study of OX40 agonist ivuxolimab in advanced cancers. Clones were read by immunoSEQ multiplex PCR, and TCRdb kept only the in-frame ones, dropping some. The sample has roughly 70,000 clones, around 80% seen once. The CDR3 runs to 14 residues. Germline V gene sequence: CDR1 MNHNS, CDR2 SASEGT. Trimming cost V 8 bases and J 0 bases, with 14 bases left between them. The source material was CD4+ or CD8+ T cells sorted from blood, sampled in a trial of the OX40 agonist ivuxolimab. The receptor comes from an adult with an advanced solid tumor such as melanoma, head and neck, liver or kidney cancer. The rearrangement uses TRBV6-1 and TRBJ2-7; perhaps TRBD1 as D (5 bases). This chain's CDR3 is CASLAGPSSYEQYF. CDR3 coding DNA: TGTGCCAGCCTGGCAGGGCCTAGCTCCTACGAGCAGTACTTC.